Listed here are 19 T cell receptor beta chains from one sample, sequenced in a study of blood T cell repertoires in COVID-19. Clones were sequenced by immunoSEQ multiplex PCR, and TCRdb holds only the in-frame ones, with some missing. The sample holds around 170,000 clones, less than 90% seen once. The sample consisted of PBMCs or T cells enriched from blood (not recorded which). The receptors stem from a woman between 45 and 65 years old who had recovered from COVID-19.

This clone was counted only a few times. V is TRBV5-4 and J is TRBJ2-3, with TRBD2 matching over 10 bases. The CDR3 has 14 amino acids. Trimming at V came to 3 bases and at J to 8 bases, leaving 6 bases not matched to a gene. Per germline, CDR1 SGHNT and CDR2 YYREEE (reference sequence). For the CDR3, the DNA is TGTGCCAGCAGCTCCAGCGGGAGGGAGGGTACGCAGTATTTT. Protein sequence: CASSSSGREGTQYF.

This clone was counted a few times. Other DNA sequences in the same sample also yield this CDR3. J is TRBJ2-1 and V is TRBV7-2; TRBD2 matches at 10 bases. CDR3 length equals 16 residues. The V gene's germline CDR1 is SGHTA and CDR2 FQGNSA. V was pared by 1 base and J by 2 bases, with 2 bases of the junction left unmatched. Here the CDR3 reads CASSLGTSGTYNEQFF. The CDR3 bases are TGTGCCAGCAGCTTAGGGACTAGCGGTACCTACAATGAGCAGTTCTTC.

The chain combines TRBV7-9 with TRBJ1-1, with a weak D call TRBD1 (6 bases). The germline V gene has CDR1 SEHNR and CDR2 FQNEAQ (reference sequence). Trimming pared 6 bases from V and 6 bases from J, leaving 17 bases between. The CDR3 has 14 amino acids. DNA of the CDR3: TGTGCCAGCAGGATAAACAGGGAGGGGGCTGAAGCTTTCTTT. It encodes CASRINREGAEAFF.

The count of this clone is one. The chain carries TRBV30 and TRBJ2-1, with D possibly being TRBD1 (6 bases). V lost 0 bases and J 2 bases, leaving 20 bases between the germline ends. The CDR3 runs to 18 residues. Germline V gene sequence: CDR1 GTSNPN, CDR2 SVGIG (reference sequence). The CDR3 is CAWSVMDRFQVAYNEQFF. DNA of the CDR3: TGTGCCTGGAGTGTAATGGACAGATTCCAGGTAGCCTACAATGAGCAGTTCTTC.

The chain uses TRBV7-2 and TRBJ2-7; D unresolved. This CDR3 contains 13 residues. Germline lookup yields CDR1 SGHTA and CDR2 FQGNSA. Between the trimmed V and J ends, which lost 0 bases and 3 bases, there was a span of 6 bases. The CDR3 spells CASSLAHFYEQYF. CDR3 nucleotides: TGTGCCAGCAGCTTAGCGCACTTCTACGAGCAGTACTTC. Full variable domain (outside the CDR3, taken from reference TRBV7-2 and TRBJ2-7): GAGVSQSPSNKVTEKGKDVELRCDPISGHTALYWYRQSLGQGLEFLIYFQGNSAPDKSGLPSDRFSAERTGGSVSTLTIQRTQQEDSAVYLCASSLAHFYEQYFGPGTRLTVT.

V gene TRBV14 combines with J gene TRBJ2-1; D gene unclear. This CDR3 is 15 amino acids long. Trimming stripped 0 bases from V and 3 bases from J, with 9 bases between. Germline V gene data show CDR1 as SGHDN and CDR2 as FVKESK. The CDR3 region is CASSQDVLVYNEQFF. CDR3 nucleotides: TGTGCCAGCAGCCAAGATGTTCTAGTCTACAATGAGCAGTTCTTC.

V is TRBV3-1 (or the pseudogene TRBV3-2) and J is TRBJ2-3; the D gene is possibly TRBD2 (5 bases). V lost 7 bases and J lost 10, with 15 bases in between. CDR1 and CDR2 from the germline V gene are LGHDT and YNNKEL (reference sequence). The CDR3 is 12 amino acids. The CDR3 protein is CASKSLEAAQYF. CDR3 DNA: TGTGCCAGCAAATCCTTGGAAGCGGCGCAGTATTTT.

CDR3 nucleotide sequence: TGTGCCAGCAGTGAAGGAACTCGGCTAGCGGGAAACAATGAGCAGTTCTTC. It translates to CASSEGTRLAGNNEQFF. The chain has TRBV2 and TRBJ2-1; 9 bases are a match to TRBD2. From germline, CDR1 is SNHLY and CDR2 FYNNEI. V lost 1 base to trimming and J lost 5 bases; unmatched junction nucleotides: 9. The CDR3 is 17 residues long. The full variable domain, completed using reference TRBV2 and TRBJ2-1, is EPEVTQTPSHQVTQMGQEVILRCVPISNHLYFYWYRQILGQKVEFLVSFYNNEISEKSEIFDDQFSVERPDGSNFTLKIRSTKLEDSAMYFCASSEGTRLAGNNEQFFGPGTRLTVL.

This rearrangement joins TRBV7-9 to TRBJ2-3, with 9 bases fitting TRBD2. CDR1 SEHNR and CDR2 FQNEAQ come from the germline V gene (reference sequence). This CDR3 comprises 15 residues. V gave up 5 bases and J gave up 2 bases; unmatched junction bases: 5. The DNA for the CDR3 is TGTGCCAGCAGCCCGATAGCGGGAGTCACAGATACGCAGTATTTT. Encoded protein: CASSPIAGVTDTQYF. Together with reference TRBV7-9 and TRBJ2-3, the CDR3 gives the full variable domain: DTGVSQNPRHKITKRGQNVTFRCDPISEHNRLYWYRQTLGQGPEFLTYFQNEAQLEKSRLLSDRFSAERPKGSFSTLEIQRTEQGDSAMYLCASSPIAGVTDTQYFGPGTRLTVL.

The chain is built from TRBV27 and TRBJ2-7, with 9 bases aligning to TRBD1. Losses at the gene ends were 5 bases for V and 5 bases for J; bases not matched to a gene: 7. This CDR3 contains 14 residues. CDR1 is MNHEY and CDR2 is SMNVEV in the germline V gene (reference sequence). The CDR3 spells CASSRRTGVHEQYF. CDR3 nucleotides: TGTGCCAGCAGTCGAAGGACAGGGGTGCACGAGCAGTACTTC.

The V call is TRBV6-4, the J call TRBJ1-1; the D gene is possibly TRBD1 (5 bases). Looked up from germline, CDR1 is MRHNA and CDR2 is SNTAGT. Trimming pared 3 bases from V and 1 base from J, leaving 6 bases between. This CDR3 is built from 13 residues. Here the CDR3 DNA reads TGTGCCAGCAGTGAACAGGCGAACACTGAAGCTTTCTTT. This translates into CASSEQANTEAFF.

The rearrangement joins TRBV28 to TRBJ1-1; D is undetermined. V was cut by 8 bases and J by 2 bases, with 6 bases left in between. From germline, CDR1 is MDHEN and CDR2 SYDVKM. The CDR3 contains 11 residues. The CDR3 loop is CASQSNTEAFF. The CDR3, as DNA: TGTGCCAGCCAGTCTAACACTGAAGCTTTCTTT.

The chain employs TRBV7-6 and TRBJ2-3, with 13 positions matching TRBD2. After removal of 1 base from V and 1 base from J, the junction contained 5 bases not matched to a gene. CDR1 and CDR2 (germline): SGHVS, FNYEAQ. The CDR3 is 18 residues long. CDR3 sequence (DNA): TGTGCCAGCAGCTTAGTTAGGACTAGCGGGAGAGGCACAGATACGCAGTATTTT. It translates to CASSLVRTSGRGTDTQYF.

V and J are TRBV2 and TRBJ2-7, with 7 bases matching TRBD2. The CDR3 is made up of 15 amino acids. Trimming removed 6 bases from V and 4 bases from J; junction bases left unmatched: 12. The germline CDR1 and CDR2 sequences are SNHLY and FYNNEI. The CDR3 DNA is TGTGCCAGCAGCTACACGGCGGGAGAGGGATACGAGCAGTACTTC. Residues: CASSYTAGEGYEQYF.

V gene TRBV10-3 combines with J gene TRBJ2-7; 8 nucleotides match TRBD1. The germline CDR1 and CDR2 sequences are ENHRY and SYGVKD. Losses at the gene ends were 3 bases for V and 0 bases for J; bases not matched to a gene: 4. This CDR3 comprises 15 residues. The CDR3 loop reads CAISDPGQVSYEQYF. The CDR3 nucleotides read TGTGCCATCAGTGACCCGGGACAGGTCTCCTACGAGCAGTACTTC.

This chain joins TRBV6-1 and TRBJ2-7; TRBD1 aligns across 8 bases. This CDR3 has 15 residues. V lost 0 bases and J lost 6; bases outside the gene matches: 7. Germline lookup yields CDR1 MNHNS and CDR2 SASEGT. The CDR3 DNA reads as TGTGCCAGCAGTGAAGCGGTGACAGGGGTCTCCGAGCAGTACTTC. Protein: CASSEAVTGVSEQYF.

The J gene is TRBJ2-5, the V gene TRBV5-4; 7 nucleotides align to TRBD2. Germline assignment: CDR1 SGHNT and CDR2 YYREEE (reference sequence). Trimming removed 9 bases from V and 5 bases from J; junction bases left unmatched: 7. This CDR3 region has 12 residues. CDR3 in amino acids: CATREGTETQYF. The CDR3 nucleotides read TGTGCCACAAGGGAGGGAACCGAGACCCAGTACTTC.

As for this clone: Germline is not matched at one junction end, which may reflect a read error. V usage is TRBV11-2 and J usage is TRBJ1-1, with TRBD1 matching 7 bases. Germline loops: CDR1 SGHAT, CDR2 FQNNGV. There are 13 residues in the CDR3. CDR3: CASSLTGETYGVF. The CDR3 DNA reads as TGTGCCAGCAGCTTAACAGGGGAGACGTACGGGGTCTTT. Filled out from reference TRBV11-2 and TRBJ1-1, the complete variable domain reads EAGVAQSPRYKIIEKRQSVAFWCNPISGHATLYWYQQILGQGPKLLIQFQNNGVVDDSQLPKDRFSAERLKGVDSTLKIQPAKLEDSAVYLCASSLTGETYGVFGQGTRLTVV.

V is TRBV29-1 and J is TRBJ2-1, with 7 bases identical to TRBD2. V was pared by 6 bases and J by 5 bases, with 16 bases of the junction left unmatched. Looked up from germline, CDR1 is SQVTM and CDR2 is ANQGSEA. The CDR3 runs to 16 residues. The CDR3 region has the DNA TGCAGCGTAGGAAGCCTGACTAGCAGTAGCCACAATGAGCAGTTCTTC. Its translation: CSVGSLTSSSHNEQFF.